This entry is about one T cell receptor beta chain. This record comes from a study of OX40 agonist ivuxolimab in advanced cancers. Study-wide background: With a range of roughly 20 to 79, age averaged approximately 54 years, and 65% to 85% were male. Therapy given before enrollment (anti-PD-1, anti-PD-L1 or anti-CTLA-4) was allowed, and around 41% had some. Partial responses were achieved by three patients: one hepatocellular carcinoma, two cutaneous melanoma.

Assay used: immunoSEQ multiplex PCR; TCRdb lists only in-frame clones, some missing. The sample lists 20,000 or so clones; roughly 85% were seen once. The V gene lost 6 bases and the J gene lost 0 bases, with 12 bases spanning the gap. The CDR3 length is 15 residues. The V gene's germline CDR1 is SGHAT and CDR2 FQNNGV. The chain is built from TRBV11-2 and TRBJ2-1; D perhaps matches TRBD2 (5 bases). The receptor was isolated from an adult with an advanced solid tumor such as melanoma, head and neck, liver or kidney cancer. This material consisted of CD4+ or CD8+ T cells sorted from blood, taken in a trial of the OX40 agonist ivuxolimab. The CDR3 sequence is CASRPGGFSYNEQFF. The CDR3 nucleotides are TGTGCCAGCAGGCCTGGAGGCTTCTCCTACAATGAGCAGTTCTTC.